This T cell receptor beta chain was found in a study of shared clonotypes between healthy human individuals. The germline gives CDR1 SEHNR, CDR2 FQNEAQ (reference sequence). CDR3 length equals 15 residues. The V and J ends lost 5 bases and 5 bases, in that order; junction bases with no gene match: 5. As concerns this clone: Its antigen is unidentified.

Study-level results: It was only blood that was sampled, and tissue repertoires likely differ.

Only in-frame clones appear in the TCRdb table, and some are missing; sequencing was by immunoSEQ multiplex PCR. The profile shows over a million clones, around 78% of them singletons. The chain joins TRBV7-9 to TRBJ2-1; 11 bases are a match to TRBD2. Sequenced input: memory CD4+ T cells from PBMCs. The subset was: CD45RA-negative fraction. The receptor was derived from a man between 18 and 35 years old in good health. Some clones in this sample may be carry-over from other donors' samples. CDR3 DNA sequence: TGTGCCAGCAGCGAAACTAGCGGGGGCAACAATGAGCAGTTCTTC. It encodes CASSETSGGNNEQFF.